This record concerns one T cell receptor beta chain sequence. What it recognizes is unknown. These data come from a study of response to subunit inactivated influenza vaccine. Whole-study results and caveats: The authors suggested that every seasonal influenza vaccination recruits few new T cells.

The CDR3 totals 14 residues. V dropped 5 bases and J dropped 7 bases, with 14 bases sitting between them. TCRdb passed the RT-PCR reads through MiXCR, listing each CDR3 protein once. Altogether more than 600,000 distinct CDR3 sequences are present, approximately 18% being singletons, with the ten largest covering under 13%. Sequences were derived from PBMCs from blood, sampled more than 4 days after vaccination. The sequence came from a man aged 45-60 years who received an inactivated influenza vaccine. V gene TRBV12-3 or TRBV12-4 combines with J gene TRBJ1-4; a possible D gene is TRBD1 (6 bases). CDR3 sequence: CASSPGGGGEKLFF. CDR3 bases: TGTGCCAGCAGTCCTGGTGGGGGCGGTGAAAAACTGTTTTTT.